The present T cell receptor (beta chain) was sequenced within a study of T cell changes during pregnancy in multiple sclerosis (dated by TCRdb to the late 2010s). In the study overall: The study examined how the T cell repertoire changed over the course of pregnancy in women with multiple sclerosis.

The CDR3 numbers 13 residues from cysteine through phenylalanine. The sequence is cut down to CDR3 DNA, 39 bases in frame from base 1. For this chain, trimming is 4 bases at the V end and 8 bases at the J end, and the number of junction bases without a gene match is 1. CDR1 SGHRS and CDR2 YFSETQ are derived from the germline V gene. To note about this clone: It lacks a known antigen. No clone much larger than this one lies a single base away; base qualities are absent.

Libraries were prepared through the immunoSEQ multiplex PCR assay. Imported from immuneACCESS, the table was reduced by TCRdb to in-frame sequences with V and J called. These copies leave out some clones; in studies compared against another copy, an unresolved V gene accounts for under half, and the cause of the remainder is not known. In this sample the table shows about 38,000 clones, 80% to 95% of which occur a single time. The ten largest make up 0.35% to 0.45% of the sample. The sequences come from CD4+ T cells from peripheral blood mononuclear cells, collected after pregnancy. The sequence was collected from a female donor in good health, enrolled as a control in a pregnancy study. Rearrangement joined TRBV5-1 to TRBJ1-6; 9 bases in the junction line up with TRBD1. The CDR3 has the sequence CASSRDRDSPLHF. The DNA reads as follows: TGCGCCAGCAGCCGGGACAGGGATTCACCCCTCCACTTT.